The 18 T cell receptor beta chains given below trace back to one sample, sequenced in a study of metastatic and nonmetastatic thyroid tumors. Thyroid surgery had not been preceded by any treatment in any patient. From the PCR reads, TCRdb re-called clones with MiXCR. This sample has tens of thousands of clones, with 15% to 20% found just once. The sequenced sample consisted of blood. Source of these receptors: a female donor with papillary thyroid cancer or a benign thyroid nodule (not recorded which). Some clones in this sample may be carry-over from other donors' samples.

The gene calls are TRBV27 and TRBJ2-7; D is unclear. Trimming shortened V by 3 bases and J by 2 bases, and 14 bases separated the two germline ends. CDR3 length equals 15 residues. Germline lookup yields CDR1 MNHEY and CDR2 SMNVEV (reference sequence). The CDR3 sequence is CASSLRRTPTYEQYF. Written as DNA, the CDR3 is TGTGCCAGCAGTTTGCGACGGACCCCGACCTACGAGCAGTACTTC.

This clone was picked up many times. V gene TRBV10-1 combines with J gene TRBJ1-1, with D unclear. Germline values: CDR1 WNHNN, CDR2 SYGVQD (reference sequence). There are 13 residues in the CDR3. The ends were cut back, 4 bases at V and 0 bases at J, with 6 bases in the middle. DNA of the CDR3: TGCGCCAGCAGTGTGGGAATGAACACTGAAGCTTTCTTT. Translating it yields CASSVGMNTEAFF.

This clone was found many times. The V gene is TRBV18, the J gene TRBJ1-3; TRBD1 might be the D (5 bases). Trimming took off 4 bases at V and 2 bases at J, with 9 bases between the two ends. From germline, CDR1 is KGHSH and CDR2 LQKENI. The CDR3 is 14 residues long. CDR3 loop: CASSLQATGNTIYF. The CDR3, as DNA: TGTGCCAGCTCACTACAGGCCACTGGAAACACCATATATTTT.

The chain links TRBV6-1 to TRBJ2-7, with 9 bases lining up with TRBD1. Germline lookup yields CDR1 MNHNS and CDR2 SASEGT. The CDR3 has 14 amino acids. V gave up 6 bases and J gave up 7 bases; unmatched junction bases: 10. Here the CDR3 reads CASSLQQGAGEQYV. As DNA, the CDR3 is TGTGCCAGCAGCCTACAACAGGGGGCGGGTGAGCAGTACGTC.

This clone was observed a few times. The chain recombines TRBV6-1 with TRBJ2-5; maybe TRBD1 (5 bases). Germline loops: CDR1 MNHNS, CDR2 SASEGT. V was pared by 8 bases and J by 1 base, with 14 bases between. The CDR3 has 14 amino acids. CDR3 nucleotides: TGTGCCAGCCTAACGCCTAGGGGCCAAGAGACCCAGTACTTC. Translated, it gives CASLTPRGQETQYF.

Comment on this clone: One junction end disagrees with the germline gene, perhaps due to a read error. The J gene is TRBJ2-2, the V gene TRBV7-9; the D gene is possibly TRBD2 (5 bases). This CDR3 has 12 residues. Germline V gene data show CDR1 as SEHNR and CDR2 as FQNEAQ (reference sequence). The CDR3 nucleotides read TGTGCCAGCAGCTTCTGGTCCGGGGAGCTTTTTTTT. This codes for CASSFWSGELFF.

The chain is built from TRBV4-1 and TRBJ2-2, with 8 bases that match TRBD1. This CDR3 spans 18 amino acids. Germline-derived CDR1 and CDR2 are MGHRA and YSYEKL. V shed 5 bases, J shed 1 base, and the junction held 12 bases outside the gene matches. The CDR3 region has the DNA TGCGCCAGCAGCACCGACCGGCGCAGGGGGCTGAACACCGGGGAGCTGTTTTTT. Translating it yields CASSTDRRRGLNTGELFF.

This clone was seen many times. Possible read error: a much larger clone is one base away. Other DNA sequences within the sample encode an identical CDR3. The CDR3 loop reads CASSFGGTYNEQFF. The CDR3 nucleotides read TGTGCCAGCAGCTTCGGGGGTACCTACAACGAGCAGTTCTTC. The chain uses TRBV11-2 and TRBJ2-1, with D perhaps matching TRBD2 (6 bases). The CDR3 runs 14 residues. Germline V lookup: CDR1 SGHAT, CDR2 FQNNGV.

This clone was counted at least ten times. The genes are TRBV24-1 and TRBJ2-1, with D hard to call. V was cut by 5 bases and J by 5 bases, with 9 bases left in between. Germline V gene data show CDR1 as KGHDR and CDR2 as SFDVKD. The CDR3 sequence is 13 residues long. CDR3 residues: CATSVGWNNEQFF. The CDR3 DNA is TGTGCCACCAGTGTAGGGTGGAACAATGAGCAGTTCTTC.

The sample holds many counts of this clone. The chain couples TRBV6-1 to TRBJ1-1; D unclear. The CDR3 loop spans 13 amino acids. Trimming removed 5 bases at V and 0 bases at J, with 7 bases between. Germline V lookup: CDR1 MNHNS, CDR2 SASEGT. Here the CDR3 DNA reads TGTGCCAGCAGTCGGACGGTGAACACTGAAGCTTTCTTT. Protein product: CASSRTVNTEAFF.

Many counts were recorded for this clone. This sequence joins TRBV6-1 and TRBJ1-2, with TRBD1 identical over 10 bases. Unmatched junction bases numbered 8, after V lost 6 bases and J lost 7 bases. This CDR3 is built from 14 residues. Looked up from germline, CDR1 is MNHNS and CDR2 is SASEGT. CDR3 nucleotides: TGTGCCAGCAGCAGCGGACAGGGGGGCAGTGGCTACACCTTC. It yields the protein CASSSGQGGSGYTF.

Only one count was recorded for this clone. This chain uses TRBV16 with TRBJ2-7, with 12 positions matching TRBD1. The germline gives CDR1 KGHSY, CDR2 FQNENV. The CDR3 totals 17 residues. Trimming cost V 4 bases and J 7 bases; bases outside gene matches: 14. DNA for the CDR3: TGTGCCAGCAGCCCCCTCGGGACAGGGGGCCTGGGGGAGGAGCAGTACTTC. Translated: CASSPLGTGGLGEEQYF.

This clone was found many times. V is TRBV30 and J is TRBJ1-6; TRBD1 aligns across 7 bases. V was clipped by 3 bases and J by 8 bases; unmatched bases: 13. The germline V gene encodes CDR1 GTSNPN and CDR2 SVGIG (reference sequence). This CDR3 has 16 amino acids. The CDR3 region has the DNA TGTGCCTGGAGGCCAACAGGGGAGAATATGGATTCACCCCTCCACTTT. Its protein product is CAWRPTGENMDSPLHF. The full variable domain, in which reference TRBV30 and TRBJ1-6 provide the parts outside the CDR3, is SQTIHQWPATLVQPVGSPLSLECTVEGTSNPNLYWYRQAAGRGLQLLFYSVGIGQISSEVPQNLSASRPQDRQFILSSKKLLLSDSGFYLCAWRPTGENMDSPLHFGNGTRLTVT.

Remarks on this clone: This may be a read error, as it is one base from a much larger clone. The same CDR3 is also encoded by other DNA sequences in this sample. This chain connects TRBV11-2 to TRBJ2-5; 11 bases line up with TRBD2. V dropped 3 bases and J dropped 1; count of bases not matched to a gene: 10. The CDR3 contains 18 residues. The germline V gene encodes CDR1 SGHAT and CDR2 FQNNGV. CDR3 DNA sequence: TGTGCCAGCAGCTTTGGACTAGCGGGTGGCCCCTCCCAAGAGACCCAGTACTTC. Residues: CASSFGLAGGPSQETQYF.

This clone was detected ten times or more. The CDR3 region is CSARDIEGGQYEQYF. CDR3 nucleotide sequence: TGCAGTGCTAGAGATATCGAAGGGGGCCAGTACGAGCAGTACTTC. J is TRBJ2-7 and V is TRBV20-1; TRBD1 aligns across 7 bases. Germline CDR1 DFQATT, CDR2 SNEGSKA (reference sequence). The V gene end was trimmed by 0 bases and the J gene end by 4 bases; junction bases not matched to a gene: 9. The CDR3 sequence is 15 residues long.

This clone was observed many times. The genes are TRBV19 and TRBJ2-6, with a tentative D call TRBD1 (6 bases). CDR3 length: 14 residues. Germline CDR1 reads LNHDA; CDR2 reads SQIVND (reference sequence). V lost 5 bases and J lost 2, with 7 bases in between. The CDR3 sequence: CASSAGAGANVLTF. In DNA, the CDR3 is TGTGCCAGTAGTGCAGGGGCTGGGGCCAACGTCCTGACTTTC.

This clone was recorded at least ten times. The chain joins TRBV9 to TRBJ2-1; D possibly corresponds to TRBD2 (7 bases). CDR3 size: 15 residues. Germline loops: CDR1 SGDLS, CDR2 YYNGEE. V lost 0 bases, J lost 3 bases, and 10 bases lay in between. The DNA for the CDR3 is TGTGCCAGCAGCGTAGACGGGGGGCTCTACAATGAGCAGTTCTTC. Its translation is CASSVDGGLYNEQFF.

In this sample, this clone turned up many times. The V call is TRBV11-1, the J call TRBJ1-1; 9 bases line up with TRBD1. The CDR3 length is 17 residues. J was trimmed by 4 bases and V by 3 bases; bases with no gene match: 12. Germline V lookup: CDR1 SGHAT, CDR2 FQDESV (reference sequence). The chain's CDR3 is CASSLWGRGQGTTEAFF. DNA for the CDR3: TGTGCCAGCAGCTTGTGGGGGCGGGGACAGGGAACCACTGAAGCTTTCTTT.